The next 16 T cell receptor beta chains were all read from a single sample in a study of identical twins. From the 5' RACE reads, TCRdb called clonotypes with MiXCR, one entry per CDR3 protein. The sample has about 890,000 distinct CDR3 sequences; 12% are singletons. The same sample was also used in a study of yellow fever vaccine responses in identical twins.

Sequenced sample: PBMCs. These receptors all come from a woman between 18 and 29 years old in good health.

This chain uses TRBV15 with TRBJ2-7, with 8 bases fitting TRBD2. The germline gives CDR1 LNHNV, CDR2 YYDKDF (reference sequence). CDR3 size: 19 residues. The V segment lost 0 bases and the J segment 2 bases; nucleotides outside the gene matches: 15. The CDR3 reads CATSRDLRGGRTLTYEQYF. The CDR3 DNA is TGTGCCACCAGCAGAGATCTGAGGGGCGGGAGGACTCTCACCTACGAGCAGTACTTC.

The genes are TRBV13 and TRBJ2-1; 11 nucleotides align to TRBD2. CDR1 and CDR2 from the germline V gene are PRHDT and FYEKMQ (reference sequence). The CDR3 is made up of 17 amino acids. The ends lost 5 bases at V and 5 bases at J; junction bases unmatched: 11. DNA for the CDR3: TGTGCCAGCAGCCTAAGGGCTAGCGGGGGGATTAACAATGAGCAGTTCTTC. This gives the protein CASSLRASGGINNEQFF.

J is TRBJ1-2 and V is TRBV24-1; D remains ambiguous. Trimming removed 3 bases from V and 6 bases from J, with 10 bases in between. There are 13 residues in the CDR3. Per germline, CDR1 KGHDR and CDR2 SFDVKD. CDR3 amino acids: CATSDTLHDGYTF. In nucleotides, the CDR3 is TGTGCCACCAGTGATACCCTCCACGATGGCTACACCTTC.

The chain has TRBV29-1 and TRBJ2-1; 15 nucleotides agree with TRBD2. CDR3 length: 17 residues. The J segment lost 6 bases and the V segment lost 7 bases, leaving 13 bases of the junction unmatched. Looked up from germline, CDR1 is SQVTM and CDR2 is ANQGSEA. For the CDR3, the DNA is TGCAGCGCCGGAAGGGGACTAGCGGGAGGTGGGGGCAATGAGCAGTTCTTC. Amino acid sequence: CSAGRGLAGGGGNEQFF.

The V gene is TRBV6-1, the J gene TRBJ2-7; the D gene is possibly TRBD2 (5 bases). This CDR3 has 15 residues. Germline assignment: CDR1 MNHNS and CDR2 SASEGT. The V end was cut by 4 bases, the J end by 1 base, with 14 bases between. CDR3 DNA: TGTGCCAGCAGTGTCGAGGTTGTAGCGTCCTACGAGCAGTACGTC. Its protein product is CASSVEVVASYEQYV.

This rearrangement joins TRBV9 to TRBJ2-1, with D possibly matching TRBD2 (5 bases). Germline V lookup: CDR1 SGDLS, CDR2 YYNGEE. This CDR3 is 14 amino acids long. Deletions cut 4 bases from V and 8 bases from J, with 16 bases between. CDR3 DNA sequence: TGTGCCAGCAGCCCGACTGCCGGGATCGATGAGCAGTTCTTC. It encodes CASSPTAGIDEQFF.

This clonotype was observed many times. The CDR3 bases are TGTGCCAGCAGCTTCGCTATTCCCTATGGCTACACCTTC. This codes for CASSFAIPYGYTF. The genes are TRBV7-8 and TRBJ1-2; D remains unclear. Trimming removed 3 bases from V and 4 bases from J, with 9 bases in between. The CDR3 totals 13 residues. CDR1 is SGHVS and CDR2 is FQNEAQ in the germline V gene.

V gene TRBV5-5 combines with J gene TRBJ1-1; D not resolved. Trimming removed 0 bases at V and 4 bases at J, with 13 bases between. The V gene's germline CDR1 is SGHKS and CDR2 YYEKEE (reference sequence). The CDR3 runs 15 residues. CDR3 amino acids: CASSLGLAESTEAFF. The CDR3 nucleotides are TGTGCCAGCAGCTTGGGACTCGCCGAGAGCACTGAAGCTTTCTTT.

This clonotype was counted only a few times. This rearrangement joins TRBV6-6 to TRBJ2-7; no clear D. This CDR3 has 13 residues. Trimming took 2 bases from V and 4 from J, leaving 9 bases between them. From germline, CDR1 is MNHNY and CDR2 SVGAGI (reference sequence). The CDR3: CASSYDDLYEQYV. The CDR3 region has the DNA TGTGCCAGCAGTTACGACGACTTATACGAGCAGTACGTC.

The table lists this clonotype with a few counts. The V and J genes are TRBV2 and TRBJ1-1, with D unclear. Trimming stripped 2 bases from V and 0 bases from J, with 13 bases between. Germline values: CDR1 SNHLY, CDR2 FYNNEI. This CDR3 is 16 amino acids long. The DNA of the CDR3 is TGTGCCAGCAGTGAAATGGGCAGAAACATGAACACTGAAGCTTTCTTT. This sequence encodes CASSEMGRNMNTEAFF. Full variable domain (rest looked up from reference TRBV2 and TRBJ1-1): EPEVTQTPSHQVTQMGQEVILRCVPISNHLYFYWYRQILGQKVEFLVSFYNNEISEKSEIFDDQFSVERPDGSNFTLKIRSTKLEDSAMYFCASSEMGRNMNTEAFFGQGTRLTVV.

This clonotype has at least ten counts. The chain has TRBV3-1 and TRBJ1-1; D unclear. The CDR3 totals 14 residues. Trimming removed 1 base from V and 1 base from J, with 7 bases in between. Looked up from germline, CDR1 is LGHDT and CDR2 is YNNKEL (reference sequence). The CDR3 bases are TGTGCCAGCAGCCAAGGACGGAAGAACACTGAAGCTTTCTTT. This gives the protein CASSQGRKNTEAFF.

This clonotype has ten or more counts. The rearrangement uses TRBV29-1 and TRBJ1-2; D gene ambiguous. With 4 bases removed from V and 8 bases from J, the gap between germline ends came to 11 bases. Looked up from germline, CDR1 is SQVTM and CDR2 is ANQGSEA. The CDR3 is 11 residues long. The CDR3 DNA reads TGCAGCGTTGTAGGGAGGGAGGGCTACACCTTC. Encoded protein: CSVVGREGYTF.

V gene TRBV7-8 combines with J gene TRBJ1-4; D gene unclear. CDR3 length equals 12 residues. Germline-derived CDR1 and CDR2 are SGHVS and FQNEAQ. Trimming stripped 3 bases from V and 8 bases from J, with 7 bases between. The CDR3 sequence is CASSLILEKLFF. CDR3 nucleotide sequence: TGTGCCAGCAGCTTGATTTTGGAAAAACTGTTTTTT.

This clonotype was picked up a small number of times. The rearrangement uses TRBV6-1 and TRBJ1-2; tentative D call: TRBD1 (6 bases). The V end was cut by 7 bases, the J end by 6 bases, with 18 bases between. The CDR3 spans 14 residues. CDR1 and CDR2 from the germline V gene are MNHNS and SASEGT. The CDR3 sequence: CASTHPGQGHGYTF. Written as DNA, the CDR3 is TGTGCCAGCACCCATCCGGGGCAGGGGCATGGCTACACCTTC.

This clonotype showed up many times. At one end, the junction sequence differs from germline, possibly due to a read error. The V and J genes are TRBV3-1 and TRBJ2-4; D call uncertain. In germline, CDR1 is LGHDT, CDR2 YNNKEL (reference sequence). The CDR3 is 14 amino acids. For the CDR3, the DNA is TGCGCCAGCAGCCAAGGTCTAGCCAAAAACATTCAGTACTTC. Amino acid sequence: CASSQGLAKNIQYF.

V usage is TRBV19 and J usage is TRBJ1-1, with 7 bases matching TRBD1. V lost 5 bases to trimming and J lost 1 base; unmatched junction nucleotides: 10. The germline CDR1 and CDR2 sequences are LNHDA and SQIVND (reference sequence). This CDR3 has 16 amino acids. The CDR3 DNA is TGTGCCAGTAGTCCGCTCCCGGGACAGAGGAACACTGAAGCTTTCTTT. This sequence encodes CASSPLPGQRNTEAFF.